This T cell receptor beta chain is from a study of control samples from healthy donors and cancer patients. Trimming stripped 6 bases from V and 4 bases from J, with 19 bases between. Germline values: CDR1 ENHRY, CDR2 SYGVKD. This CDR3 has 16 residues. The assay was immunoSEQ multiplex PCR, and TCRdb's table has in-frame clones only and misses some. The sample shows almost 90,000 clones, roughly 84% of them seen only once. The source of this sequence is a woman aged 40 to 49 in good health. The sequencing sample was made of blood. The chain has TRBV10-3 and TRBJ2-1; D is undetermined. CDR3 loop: CAISIEAVVGYNEQFF. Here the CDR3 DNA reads TGTGCCATCAGCATAGAGGCAGTAGTTGGATACAATGAGCAGTTCTTC.